The clone carrying this T cell receptor beta chain appeared a few times. TCRdb keeps only in-frame clones here, not all; method: immunoSEQ multiplex PCR. The table records approximately 84,000 clones, approximately 90% of them present only once. The sample belongs to a study of OX40 agonist ivuxolimab in advanced cancers. CDR1 and CDR2 from the germline V gene are WSHSY and SAAADI. The ends were cut back, 5 bases at V and 5 bases at J, with 12 bases in the middle. The CDR3 is 13 residues long. V usage is TRBV10-2 and J usage is TRBJ2-5, with a possible D match to TRBD2 (5 bases). This TCR came from an adult with an advanced solid tumor such as melanoma, head and neck, liver or kidney cancer. The sample here was CD4+ or CD8+ T cells sorted from blood, taken in a trial of the OX40 agonist ivuxolimab. In DNA, the CDR3 is TGCGCCAGCAGTCGAGGGTTGGGGGAGACCCAGTACTTC. It codes for CASSRGLGETQYF.